The TCR beta chain under discussion was sequenced for a study of cytomegalovirus exposure and HLA in healthy donors. Germline CDR1 and CDR2: KGHSH and LQKENI. Trimming took 0 bases from V and 6 from J, leaving 14 bases between them. The CDR3 consists of 15 residues. It was with 60 Vbeta and 13 Jbeta primers that the PCR ran. The assay was immunoSEQ multiplex PCR, and TCRdb's table has in-frame clones only and misses some. The table shows around 120,000 clones, with approximately 72% occurring only once. This clone was seen just once. This chain connects TRBV18 to TRBJ1-2; tentatively, D is TRBD1 (5 bases). The receptor comes from a man between 60 and 70 years old in good health and CMV-seropositive. Sequencing was carried out using PBMCs. The CDR3 DNA follows: TGTGCCAGCTCACCACCGAGCCAGGGCCCACATGGCTACACCTTC. Amino acids: CASSPPSQGPHGYTF. Using reference TRBV18 and TRBJ1-2 for the parts outside the CDR3, the full variable domain is NAGVMQNPRHLVRRRGQEARLRCSPMKGHSHVYWYRQLPEEGLKFMVYLQKENIIDESGMPKERFSAEFPKEGPSILRIQQVVRGDSAAYFCASSPPSQGPHGYTFGSGTRLTVV.